One sample yielded the 28 T cell receptor beta chains listed below, sequenced in a study of T cells expressing NK-cell markers (dated by TCRdb to the early 2020s). The library was prepared using 5' RACE. Sequencing was performed on an Illumina HiSeq 2000. The reads, reprocessed by TCRdb, yield one row per CDR3 protein sequence and no DNA. The table of this sample itemizes around 470,000 distinct CDR3 sequences. Roughly 1.4% of the sample is taken by the ten largest. Source material: blood T cells: a sorted CD56 or NKG2C T cell subset, CD4+ or CD8+ T cells, or bulk PBMC T cells (not recorded which). Receptor source: a woman aged 50 to 60 in good health. Donor details come from another sample of the same person, matched by shared clones.

The chain links TRBV18 to TRBJ2-1; TCRdb gives TRBD2 as the D gene, but with no DNA this cannot be confirmed. CDR3 length: 15 amino acids. Germline lookup yields CDR1 KGHSH and CDR2 LQKENI. The CDR3 spells CASSLGQLNYNEQFF.

The rearrangement links TRBV12-3 or TRBV12-4 to TRBJ2-3. This CDR3 spans 12 amino acids. This CDR3 is CASSNLIYGQYF.

The genes are TRBV15 and TRBJ2-5. Germline V gene sequence: CDR1 LNHNV, CDR2 YYDKDF (reference sequence). This CDR3 comprises 14 residues. CDR3 region: CATSRSSRTETQYF.

The V call is TRBV5-1, the J call TRBJ1-1. Germline V CDR1 and CDR2: SGHRS, YFSETQ. This CDR3 spans 14 amino acids. The CDR3 sequence: CASRKQGPSYEAFF.

The genes are TRBV29-1 and TRBJ2-7; no DNA is available, so the TRBD2 call from TCRdb remains unchecked. Looked up from germline, CDR1 is SQVTM and CDR2 is ANQGSEA. The CDR3 runs 16 residues. The CDR3 sequence: CSVASVAGGTTYEQYF.

V and J are TRBV11-3 and TRBJ1-1; the TRBD1 assignment by TCRdb is unverifiable without DNA. Germline values: CDR1 SGHNT, CDR2 YENEEA. The CDR3 is 14 amino acids. The CDR3 reads CASRVSQGNTEAFF. The full variable domain, its missing parts supplied by reference TRBV11-3 and TRBJ1-1, is EAGVVQSPRYKIIEKKQPVAFWCNPISGHNTLYWYLQNLGQGPELLIRYENEEAVDDSQLPKDRFSAERLKGVDSTLKIQPAELGDSAVYLCASRVSQGNTEAFFGQGTRLTVV.

This chain links TRBV5-1 with TRBJ1-4. From germline, CDR1 is SGHRS and CDR2 YFSETQ. The length of the CDR3 is 13 residues. CDR3 residues: CASSLAGYSKLFF.

The J gene is TRBJ2-1, the V gene TRBV7-6; TCRdb outputs TRBD2, but without DNA this stays unchecked. The CDR3 has 16 amino acids. Germline CDR1 and CDR2: SGHVS and FNYEAQ. The chain's CDR3 is CASSGILAGGTNEQFF.

The rearrangement uses TRBV7-8 and TRBJ2-5; lacking DNA, the TRBD2 call made by TCRdb goes unchecked. CDR3 length: 15 amino acids. Germline CDR1 reads SGHVS; CDR2 reads FQNEAQ. The chain's CDR3 is CASSLSSGSFETQYF.

The rearrangement uses TRBV27 and TRBJ2-3; the TRBD1 assignment by TCRdb is unverifiable without DNA. The germline CDR1 and CDR2 sequences are MNHEY and SMNVEV (reference sequence). The CDR3 runs 16 residues. The CDR3 reads CASSLYRGPGTDTQYF.

This chain uses TRBV4-1 with TRBJ2-4. This CDR3 is built from 14 residues. Germline V gene sequence: CDR1 MGHRA, CDR2 YSYEKL. This CDR3 reads CASSLEIAKNIQYF.

This rearrangement joins TRBV7-2 to TRBJ2-1; TCRdb's D gene call, TRBD2, goes unchecked for lack of DNA. Germline assignment: CDR1 SGHTA and CDR2 FQGNSA. The CDR3 runs to 15 residues. The CDR3 region is CASSPAERTWEEQFF.

The chain links TRBV11-3 to TRBJ2-3; lacking DNA, the TRBD1 call made by TCRdb goes unchecked. CDR1 is SGHNT and CDR2 is YENEEA in the germline V gene. The CDR3 length is 15 residues. The CDR3: CASSFDRGFTDTQYF.

CDR3 residues: CASSRDRRFDEQFF. The chain carries TRBV6-1 and TRBJ2-1; TCRdb's D call of TRBD1 is untestable without DNA. Germline V gene lookup returns CDR1 MNHNS and CDR2 SASEGT. The CDR3 length is 14 residues.

The chain employs TRBV5-1 and TRBJ1-1; TCRdb's D call, TRBD1, is unchecked because there is no DNA. The CDR3 extends over 15 amino acids. The germline V gene has CDR1 SGHRS and CDR2 YFSETQ. CDR3 residues: CASRVQGAGDTEAFF.

The rearrangement uses TRBV27 and TRBJ2-7; TCRdb selects TRBD2, and the lack of DNA leaves this call unchecked. Germline CDR1 reads MNHEY; CDR2 reads SMNVEV (reference sequence). The CDR3 is 15 residues long. The CDR3 loop is CASSLVAAGGHEQYF.

V and J are TRBV12-3 or TRBV12-4 and TRBJ2-2. The CDR3 sequence is 13 residues long. This chain's CDR3 is CASSRDWAGELFF.

V and J are TRBV10-3 and TRBJ2-5; TCRdb names TRBD1, which stays unverified in the absence of DNA. CDR1 and CDR2 (germline): ENHRY, SYGVKD. This CDR3 contains 12 residues. This CDR3 is CATQGSPETQYF.

This chain uses TRBV27 with TRBJ1-3. CDR3 length: 13 amino acids. Germline-derived CDR1 and CDR2 are MNHEY and SMNVEV (reference sequence). The CDR3 region is CASSWDSGNTIYF.

The rearrangement links TRBV3-1 to TRBJ1-1; absent DNA, TCRdb's TRBD1 call cannot be checked. The CDR3 is 14 amino acids. The germline gives CDR1 LGHDT, CDR2 YNNKEL (reference sequence). This chain's CDR3 is CASRKERGNTEAFF.

The genes are TRBV21-1 and TRBJ1-4; TCRdb gives TRBD1 as the D gene, but with no DNA this cannot be confirmed. TRBV21-1 is noted as a pseudogene. The CDR3 loop spans 14 amino acids. The CDR3 spells CALKTTLPWEKLFF.

The rearrangement uses TRBV29-1 and TRBJ2-3; TCRdb proposes TRBD2, but this gene call is untestable without DNA. This CDR3 spans 15 amino acids. Germline lookup yields CDR1 SQVTM and CDR2 ANQGSEA. The CDR3 sequence is CSVEVGASTTDTQYF.

V usage is TRBV20-1 and J usage is TRBJ2-3; TCRdb lists TRBD2, though no DNA is available to test this call. Germline CDR1 DFQATT, CDR2 SNEGSKA (reference sequence). CDR3 length equals 15 residues. The CDR3 sequence: CSSLRIAGGPDTQYF.

The gene calls are TRBV4-1 and TRBJ2-3. The length of the CDR3 is 15 residues. Germline V gene lookup returns CDR1 MGHRA and CDR2 YSYEKL. CDR3 residues: CASSQVYPSTDTQYF.

The chain couples TRBV12-3 or TRBV12-4 to TRBJ2-6; no DNA is available, so the TRBD2 call from TCRdb remains unchecked. The CDR3 loop spans 17 amino acids. This CDR3 reads CASFRVAGVSGANVLTF.

The chain employs TRBV27 and TRBJ2-3; the D call from TCRdb, TRBD2, cannot be confirmed without DNA. The CDR3 has 15 residues. CDR1 MNHEY and CDR2 SMNVEV come from the germline V gene (reference sequence). CDR3 residues: CASSFGTGSTDTQYF.

The rearrangement joins TRBV3-1 to TRBJ2-1; TCRdb calls TRBD2, which cannot be checked without DNA. The CDR3 consists of 15 residues. Germline lookup yields CDR1 LGHDT and CDR2 YNNKEL (reference sequence). The CDR3 sequence: CASSRRLAGGPEQFF.

The chain employs TRBV18 and TRBJ2-1; TCRdb picks TRBD2, but there is no DNA to check that call. The CDR3 covers 14 residues. The V gene's germline CDR1 is KGHSH and CDR2 LQKENI. The CDR3 here is CASSLPRRASEQFF.